This record covers a single T cell receptor (beta chain). This PCR relied on a set of 60 Vbeta primers and 13 Jbeta primers. Method: immunoSEQ multiplex PCR; TCRdb's copy keeps in-frame clones and lacks some. The sample has approximately 190,000 clones; 80% are singletons. The sample originates from a study of cytomegalovirus exposure and HLA in healthy donors. The CDR3 extends over 17 amino acids. Trimming took 4 bases from V and 3 from J; bases not matched to a gene: 12. Germline assignment: CDR1 LNHDA and CDR2 SQIVND (reference sequence). The sequence derives from a man between 40 and 49 years old in good health and CMV-seropositive. This chain links TRBV19 with TRBJ2-5; 9 bases agree with TRBD2. The source material was PBMCs. The CDR3 DNA is TGTGCCAGTAGTAGGTCGTCGCGGGGGGGATCCGAAGAGACCCAGTACTTC. It yields the protein CASSRSSRGGSEETQYF.